This is a list of T cell receptor beta chains from one sample in a study of T-cell memory formation after mild COVID-19. TCRdb processed the 5' RACE reads anew with MiXCR; each CDR3 protein has one entry. The table includes about 340,000 distinct CDR3 sequences, around 20% detected once. Sequencing was carried out using PBMCs or a T cell subset sorted from them (not recorded which). These receptor sequences come from a man younger than 30 who had mild COVID-19 (a few samples of this study predate the infection). Cell type and time point are not known. Both conserved end residues are part of each CDR3. Fields, in order: J gene, clone size, V gene, D gene, CDR3 DNA, CDR3 protein. The D gene is left open where the match is weak. Clone size is not always given. Where it is, it says once, few, many or a class for expanded clones.

j_call: TRBJ2-2; clone_size: .; v_call: TRBV2; d_call: TRBD2; cdr3_nt: TGTGCCAGCAGCAAAGGACTAGCGGGGGTCGGGGACACCGGGGAGCTGTTTTTT; cdr3_aa: CASSKGLAGVGDTGELFF
j_call: TRBJ2-7; clone_size: few; v_call: TRBV4-1; d_call: TRBD1; cdr3_nt: TGCGCCAGCAGCCTAAAAACAGGGGGCGCGGTCCACGAGCAGTACTTC; cdr3_aa: CASSLKTGGAVHEQYF
j_call: TRBJ1-2; clone_size: few; v_call: TRBV28; d_call: .; cdr3_nt: TGTGCCAGCAGCAGTGCCGGGATCGGTGGCTACACCTTC; cdr3_aa: CASSSAGIGGYTF
j_call: TRBJ1-2; clone_size: few; v_call: TRBV11-2; d_call: TRBD1; cdr3_nt: TGTGCCAGCAGCTTAGATCCCGGACAGGGGCCCTATGGCTACACCTTC; cdr3_aa: CASSLDPGQGPYGYTF
j_call: TRBJ1-1; clone_size: many; v_call: TRBV7-2; d_call: TRBD1; cdr3_nt: TGTGCCAGCAGCCCGAAGACAGGGACGAACACTGAAGCTTTCTTT; cdr3_aa: CASSPKTGTNTEAFF
j_call: TRBJ1-1; clone_size: .; v_call: TRBV12-3/TRBV12-4; d_call: .; cdr3_nt: TGTGCCAGCAGTTCATCAGGGGTGGGGGACACTGAAGCTTTCTTT; cdr3_aa: CASSSSGVGDTEAFF
j_call: TRBJ2-5; clone_size: once; v_call: TRBV18; d_call: .; cdr3_nt: TGTGCCAGCTCACCACCGGGGGCTAACCAAGAGACCCAGTACTTC; cdr3_aa: CASSPPGANQETQYF
j_call: TRBJ1-5; clone_size: few; v_call: TRBV7-2; d_call: TRBD1; cdr3_nt: TGTGCCAGCACTACGGACAGGGCCCAGCCCCAGCATTTT; cdr3_aa: CASTTDRAQPQHF
j_call: TRBJ1-2; clone_size: .; v_call: TRBV27; d_call: .; cdr3_nt: TGTGCCAGCTATTCGGGTCGCCGAGGTGGCTACACCTTC; cdr3_aa: CASYSGRRGGYTF
j_call: TRBJ2-4; clone_size: few; v_call: TRBV7-9; d_call: .; cdr3_nt: TGTGCCAGCAGTCCCGGACCCGGGGTGGAAAACATTCAGTACTTC; cdr3_aa: CASSPGPGVENIQYF
j_call: TRBJ1-2; clone_size: .; v_call: TRBV20-1; d_call: TRBD1; cdr3_nt: TGCAGTGCTAGCCACTCGACAGGGGATGGCTACACCTTC; cdr3_aa: CSASHSTGDGYTF
j_call: TRBJ1-2; clone_size: few; v_call: TRBV29-1; d_call: .; cdr3_nt: TGCAGCGTTGAAGATCGAAGGGAAGCTAACTATGGCTACACCTTC; cdr3_aa: CSVEDRREANYGYTF
j_call: TRBJ2-3; clone_size: .; v_call: TRBV2; d_call: .; cdr3_nt: TGTGCCAGCAGGGAAAGGACAGATACGCAGTATTTT; cdr3_aa: CASRERTDTQYF
j_call: TRBJ1-4; clone_size: few; v_call: TRBV7-2; d_call: .; cdr3_nt: TGTGCCAGCAGCTTACACAGTGAAAAACTGTTTTTT; cdr3_aa: CASSLHSEKLFF
j_call: TRBJ1-5; clone_size: few; v_call: TRBV12-3/TRBV12-4; d_call: TRBD1; cdr3_nt: TGTGCCAGCACCACGACAGGGATGGCTCAGCCCCAGCATTTT; cdr3_aa: CASTTTGMAQPQHF
j_call: TRBJ1-5; clone_size: few; v_call: TRBV4-3; d_call: .; cdr3_nt: TGCGCCAGCAGCCAAGATCCTCCAGGTAGCTACCATAGCAATCAGCCCCAGCATTTT; cdr3_aa: CASSQDPPGSYHSNQPQHF
j_call: TRBJ1-1; clone_size: .; v_call: TRBV6-6; d_call: .; cdr3_nt: TGTGCCAGCACCCCCCTGGGTGCCGGGAACACTGAAGCTTTCTTT; cdr3_aa: CASTPLGAGNTEAFF
j_call: TRBJ2-5; clone_size: .; v_call: TRBV20-1; d_call: TRBD2; cdr3_nt: TGCAGTGCTAGAGGTGCCCTAGCGGGGGGCCGCCAAGAGACCCAGTACTTC; cdr3_aa: CSARGALAGGRQETQYF
j_call: TRBJ1-5; clone_size: few; v_call: TRBV6-2/TRBV6-3; d_call: TRBD1; cdr3_nt: TGTGCCAGCAGTCGGGACAGGGGGACACAGCCCCAGCATTTT; cdr3_aa: CASSRDRGTQPQHF
j_call: TRBJ1-1; clone_size: few; v_call: TRBV7-9; d_call: .; cdr3_nt: TGTGCCAGCAGCGAGACCGTGAGAACTGAAGCTTTCTTT; cdr3_aa: CASSETVRTEAFF
j_call: TRBJ1-1; clone_size: .; v_call: TRBV6-2/TRBV6-3; d_call: .; cdr3_nt: TGTGCCAGCAGTTCTTACGGGACACAGAACACTGAAGCTTTCTTT; cdr3_aa: CASSSYGTQNTEAFF
j_call: TRBJ2-4; clone_size: .; v_call: TRBV6-2/TRBV6-3; d_call: .; cdr3_nt: TGTGCCAGCAGTTATCGTCGGTTAGCCAAAAACATTCAGTACTTC; cdr3_aa: CASSYRRLAKNIQYF
j_call: TRBJ2-7; clone_size: .; v_call: TRBV25-1; d_call: .; cdr3_nt: TGTGCCAGCAGTGAAGGTGGTCCTTGGGACGAGCAGTACTTC; cdr3_aa: CASSEGGPWDEQYF
j_call: TRBJ2-5; clone_size: many; v_call: TRBV20-1; d_call: TRBD2; cdr3_nt: TGCAGTGCTCCCCGGGGGGATCCAGAGACCCAGTACTTC; cdr3_aa: CSAPRGDPETQYF
j_call: TRBJ1-5; clone_size: .; v_call: TRBV12-3/TRBV12-4; d_call: .; cdr3_nt: TGTGCCAGCAGTTTGGTTTTGGGGCAGGGCTACGGCAATCAGCCCCAGCATTTT; cdr3_aa: CASSLVLGQGYGNQPQHF
j_call: TRBJ2-5; clone_size: .; v_call: TRBV29-1; d_call: TRBD2; cdr3_nt: TGCAGCGTTGAAGTCATGGGGGAGGGAGAGACCCAGTACTTC; cdr3_aa: CSVEVMGEGETQYF
j_call: TRBJ2-1; clone_size: few; v_call: TRBV3-1; d_call: TRBD2; cdr3_nt: TGTGCCAGCAGCCCCACAGCGGGGGCGACCAATGAGCAGTTCTTC; cdr3_aa: CASSPTAGATNEQFF
j_call: TRBJ1-5; clone_size: .; v_call: TRBV30; d_call: .; cdr3_nt: TGTGCCTGGTCTATAATGGGTGGAAGTCAATGTCAGCCCCAGCATTTT; cdr3_aa: CAWSIMGGSQCQPQHF
j_call: TRBJ1-4; clone_size: few; v_call: TRBV29-1; d_call: TRBD1; cdr3_nt: TGCAGCGTTGGGTTGGGGACAGGGAATGAAAAACTGTTTTTT; cdr3_aa: CSVGLGTGNEKLFF
j_call: TRBJ1-1; clone_size: few; v_call: TRBV18; d_call: .; cdr3_nt: TGTGCCAGCTCATTCACCGCTACAGGGATCGATGAAAGGGCTTTCTTT; cdr3_aa: CASSFTATGIDERAFF
j_call: TRBJ2-7; clone_size: few; v_call: TRBV5-1; d_call: TRBD1; cdr3_nt: TGCGCCAGCAGCAAAATCGACAGGGCCCTGGGAGAGCAGTACTTC; cdr3_aa: CASSKIDRALGEQYF
j_call: TRBJ1-2; clone_size: .; v_call: TRBV12-3/TRBV12-4; d_call: .; cdr3_nt: TGTGCCAGCAGCCCCGCGGGTGGCCCTATTGGAGCCGGCTACACCTTC; cdr3_aa: CASSPAGGPIGAGYTF
j_call: TRBJ2-7; clone_size: .; v_call: TRBV6-5; d_call: .; cdr3_nt: TGTGCCAGCACACACGCCTACGAGCAGTACTTC; cdr3_aa: CASTHAYEQYF
j_call: TRBJ1-2; clone_size: .; v_call: TRBV7-2; d_call: .; cdr3_nt: TGTGCCAGCAGCTTAGCGGCTAAGGGGAATAGCTATGGCTACACCTTC; cdr3_aa: CASSLAAKGNSYGYTF
j_call: TRBJ2-1; clone_size: few; v_call: TRBV24-1; d_call: TRBD1; cdr3_nt: TGTGCCACCAGCCACCCCGGGACAGACTCCTACAATGAGCAGTTCTTC; cdr3_aa: CATSHPGTDSYNEQFF
j_call: TRBJ1-6; clone_size: few; v_call: TRBV9; d_call: .; cdr3_nt: TGTGCCAGCAGCGTGACAGGCCTGTATAATTCACCCCTCCACTTT; cdr3_aa: CASSVTGLYNSPLHF
j_call: TRBJ2-3; clone_size: .; v_call: TRBV9; d_call: TRBD2; cdr3_nt: TGTGCCAGCAGCGTAGCCGCCCCAGCGGGGGGGCTTGATACGCAGTATTTT; cdr3_aa: CASSVAAPAGGLDTQYF
j_call: TRBJ2-3; clone_size: .; v_call: TRBV30; d_call: .; cdr3_nt: TGTGCCTGGAGTGTAGGGGGGGCGAATACGCAGTATTTT; cdr3_aa: CAWSVGGANTQYF
j_call: TRBJ2-7; clone_size: once; v_call: TRBV5-1; d_call: TRBD1; cdr3_nt: TGCGCCAGCAGCTCGCAAGGACAGGGGGTTGAACAGCAGTACTTC; cdr3_aa: CASSSQGQGVEQQYF
j_call: TRBJ1-6; clone_size: .; v_call: TRBV7-9; d_call: .; cdr3_nt: TGTGCCAGCAGCTTAGATTACGCATCCTATAATTCACCCCTCCACTTT; cdr3_aa: CASSLDYASYNSPLHF
j_call: TRBJ1-6; clone_size: few; v_call: TRBV10-2; d_call: TRBD1; cdr3_nt: TGCGCCAGCAGTGATAGGACAGGGAATTCACCCCTCCACTTT; cdr3_aa: CASSDRTGNSPLHF
j_call: TRBJ1-5; clone_size: many; v_call: TRBV7-8; d_call: .; cdr3_nt: TGTGCCAGCAGCTCATGGACAGAGAATAGCAATCAGCCCCAGCATTTT; cdr3_aa: CASSSWTENSNQPQHF
j_call: TRBJ1-6; clone_size: few; v_call: TRBV20-1; d_call: TRBD1; cdr3_nt: TGCAGTGCTAGACAGGGGGTATTTCAAAGCTCCTATAATTCACCCCTCCACTTT; cdr3_aa: CSARQGVFQSSYNSPLHF
j_call: TRBJ2-2; clone_size: .; v_call: TRBV24-1; d_call: .; cdr3_nt: TGTGCCACCAGTGACTCGGGCCACGGGGAGCTGTTTTTT; cdr3_aa: CATSDSGHGELFF